The T cell receptor beta chain under discussion was sequenced for a study of blood T cells in healthy people across ages. As for the study in general: Through template switching, about one barcoded beta molecule was captured per two T cells, as measured in model experiments.

The germline V gene has CDR1 MGHRA and CDR2 YSYEKL. V was shortened by 0 bases and J by 12 bases, with 18 bases between the two germline ends. This CDR3 comprises 14 residues. Sample-barcoded 5' priming and a J-beta primer mix drove a second PCR of roughly 7 to 11 cycles. TCRdb independently ran MiXCR on the 5' RACE reads; one entry per CDR3 protein. The data show hundreds of thousands of distinct CDR3 sequences, with roughly half seen just once and roughly 14% held by the top ten. The origin of this receptor is a woman older than 75 in good health. The chain uses TRBV4-1 and TRBJ2-7; the D call may be TRBD1 or TRBD2 (5 bases each). The specimen was blood. This CDR3 reads CASSQDRRQGRRYF. In DNA form, the CDR3 reads TGCGCCAGCAGCCAAGATCGTCGGCAGGGACGTCGGTACTTC.